The 27 T cell receptor beta chains reported below all come from one sample, sequenced in a study of graft-versus-host responses after intestinal transplantation. The assay was immunoSEQ multiplex PCR, and TCRdb's table has in-frame clones only and misses some. The data show about 46,000 clones, with around 93% seen just once and roughly 6% held by the top ten. Material: PBMCs, obtained about 120 weeks after a first intestinal transplant, on the day of a second. The receptor set was obtained from a human patient who received an intestinal transplant, so some T cells may come from the graft donor.

The rearrangement links TRBV19 to TRBJ1-1; D unresolved. Between the trimmed V and J ends, which lost 3 bases and 5 bases, there was a span of 7 bases. The germline CDR1 and CDR2 sequences are LNHDA and SQIVND (reference sequence). The CDR3 is made up of 12 amino acids. The CDR3 sequence: CASSIIGTEAFF. As DNA, the CDR3 is TGTGCCAGTAGTATTATCGGTACTGAAGCTTTCTTT.

The J gene is TRBJ2-7, the V gene TRBV7-8; TRBD1 might be the D (6 bases). The V and J ends lost 1 base and 2 bases respectively, with 21 bases between them. Germline V gives CDR1 SGHVS, CDR2 FQNEAQ. There are 18 residues in the CDR3. CDR3: CASSLVIGVMDRPYEQYF. DNA of the CDR3: TGTGCCAGCAGCTTAGTGATCGGAGTTATGGACAGACCCTACGAGCAGTACTTC.

The rearrangement joins TRBV28 to TRBJ1-4, with D possibly TRBD1 on 5 matching bases. Trimming shortened V by 5 bases and J by 7 bases, and 20 bases separated the two germline ends. CDR1 and CDR2 from the germline V gene are MDHEN and SYDVKM. The length of the CDR3 is 16 residues. CDR3 DNA: TGTGCCAGCAGTCCATATCGGCCGGGGGGGTCTGAAAAACTGTTTTTT. This sequence encodes CASSPYRPGGSEKLFF.

The gene calls are TRBV7-9 and TRBJ1-3; a weak D match, TRBD1 (5 bases). This CDR3 contains 15 residues. Germline assignment: CDR1 SEHNR and CDR2 FQNEAQ (reference sequence). The V end was cut by 5 bases, the J end by 4 bases, with 15 bases between. Here the CDR3 reads CASSPRGDLGNTIYF. CDR3 DNA: TGTGCCAGCAGCCCTCGGGGGGATCTGGGAAACACCATATATTTT.

This rearrangement joins TRBV20-1 to TRBJ1-2; D remains ambiguous. From germline, CDR1 is DFQATT and CDR2 SNEGSKA (reference sequence). V dropped 5 bases and J dropped 8 bases, with 12 bases sitting between them. This CDR3 comprises 11 residues. The DNA for the CDR3 is TGCAGTGCTTCCACGCTGGAGGGCTACACCTTC. Its translation is CSASTLEGYTF.

The J gene is TRBJ1-4, the V gene TRBV30, with D perhaps TRBD1 (6 bases). The CDR3 contains 14 residues. Deletions cut 3 bases from V and 6 bases from J, with 14 bases between. CDR1 is GTSNPN, CDR2 SVGIG, per germline (reference sequence). Here the CDR3 reads CAWSADSPYEKLFF. As DNA, the CDR3 is TGTGCCTGGAGCGCGGACAGCCCCTATGAAAAACTGTTTTTT.

The chain employs TRBV15 and TRBJ2-7, with 7 bases identical to TRBD2. Losses at the gene ends were 0 bases for V and 3 bases for J; bases not matched to a gene: 5. Per germline, CDR1 LNHNV and CDR2 YYDKDF (reference sequence). The CDR3 consists of 15 residues. Here the CDR3 DNA reads TGTGCCACCAGCAGAGATGGGACTAAGTTCTACGAGCAGTACTTC. It encodes CATSRDGTKFYEQYF.

This chain uses TRBV4-2 with TRBJ2-3; D might be TRBD1 or TRBD2, each matching 5 bases. The CDR3 is 15 amino acids. The germline gives CDR1 LGHNA, CDR2 YNFKEQ. The V and J ends lost 4 bases and 2 bases respectively, with 13 bases between them. CDR3 in amino acids: CASSLRDRHTDTQYF. In DNA, the CDR3 is TGTGCCAGCAGCCTCCGGGACCGTCACACAGATACGCAGTATTTT.

This CDR3 is CAIRRTGEETQYF. CDR3 DNA sequence: TGTGCCATCAGGCGAACAGGAGAAGAGACCCAGTACTTC. This chain joins TRBV10-3 and TRBJ2-5; TRBD1 might be the D (5 bases). The V and J ends lost 6 bases and 3 bases respectively, with 11 bases between them. Per germline, CDR1 ENHRY and CDR2 SYGVKD. There are 13 residues in the CDR3.

The gene calls are TRBV5-5 and TRBJ2-3; TRBD2 aligns across 8 bases. With V trimmed by 0 bases and J by 4 bases, 16 bases remained unmatched. The CDR3 runs 19 residues. Germline V gene data show CDR1 as SGHKS and CDR2 as YYEKEE (reference sequence). This CDR3 reads CASSLEPQFRAGVADTQYF. The CDR3 bases are TGTGCCAGCAGCTTGGAACCTCAATTCAGAGCGGGAGTAGCAGATACGCAGTATTTT.

The CDR3 bases are TGCGCCAGCAGTGCCCTACTAGCCCCCTACGAGCAGTACTTC. Its protein product is CASSALLAPYEQYF. This chain joins TRBV10-1 and TRBJ2-7, with a possible D match to TRBD2 (6 bases). The CDR3 contains 14 residues. Between the trimmed V and J ends, which lost 4 bases and 2 bases, there was a span of 12 bases. Germline lookup yields CDR1 WNHNN and CDR2 SYGVQD (reference sequence).

V and J are TRBV6-1 and TRBJ1-2; possibly TRBD1 for D (6 bases). The germline gives CDR1 MNHNS, CDR2 SASEGT. The CDR3 sequence is 14 residues long. Trimming took off 5 bases at V and 4 bases at J, with 14 bases between the two ends. The CDR3 loop reads CASSLQTGSYGYTF. In nucleotides, the CDR3 is TGTGCCAGCAGTTTGCAGACAGGCTCCTATGGCTACACCTTC.

The rearrangement links TRBV14 to TRBJ1-2, with D possibly matching TRBD1 (6 bases). The CDR3 spans 14 residues. The germline CDR1 and CDR2 sequences are SGHDN and FVKESK. Trimming took off 4 bases at V and 4 bases at J, with 13 bases between the two ends. Here the CDR3 DNA reads TGTGCCAGCAGCCCAAATGGGGGCGCCTATGGCTACACCTTC. This sequence encodes CASSPNGGAYGYTF.

The sample holds one count of this clone. CDR3 loop: CASSYPRGQGEAFF. In DNA form, the CDR3 reads TGTGCCAGCAGTTACCCTAGGGGGCAGGGTGAAGCTTTCTTT. This sequence joins TRBV6-5 and TRBJ1-1, with 7 bases that match TRBD1. The CDR3 contains 14 residues. After removal of 2 bases from V and 7 bases from J, the junction contained 7 bases not matched to a gene. Germline CDR1 and CDR2: MNHEY and SVGAGI.

The rearrangement joins TRBV6-1 to TRBJ1-5, with D tentatively TRBD1 (5 bases). The CDR3 is 13 residues long. CDR1 and CDR2 (germline): MNHNS, SASEGT. Trimming pared 6 bases from V and 5 bases from J, leaving 11 bases between. For the CDR3, the DNA is TGTGCCAGCAGCCTAGGGACGGATCAGCCCCAGCATTTT. This gives the protein CASSLGTDQPQHF.

CDR3 amino acids: CASSLGGRVVDTQYF. The CDR3 DNA reads as TGTGCCAGCAGCTTAGGCGGGAGGGTGGTAGATACGCAGTATTTT. The chain uses TRBV7-3 and TRBJ2-3, with 9 bases that match TRBD2. This CDR3 comprises 15 residues. V dropped 2 bases and J dropped 5; count of bases not matched to a gene: 5. Per the germline V gene, CDR1 is SGHTA and CDR2 is FQGTGA.

With respect to this clone: A read error may account for a junction end that differs from germline. The chain combines TRBV5-1 with TRBJ2-2, with D unresolved. This CDR3 spans 14 amino acids. CDR1 is SGHRS, CDR2 YFSETQ, per germline. As DNA, the CDR3 is TGCGCCAGCAGCTTGGAACCGAACGCCGGGGAGCTGTTTTTT. Translation gives CASSLEPNAGELFF. The full variable domain, with the rest looked up from reference TRBV5-1 and TRBJ2-2, is KAGVTQTPRYLIKTRGQQVTLSCSPISGHRSVSWYQQTPGQGLQFLFEYFSETQRNKGNFPGRFSGRQFSNSRSEMNVSTLELGDSALYLCASSLEPNAGELFFGEGSRLTVL.

The CDR3 loop reads CASSPRDYSYEQYF. The CDR3, as DNA: TGTGCCAGCAGCCCCAGGGACTACTCCTACGAGCAGTACTTC. This chain links TRBV14 with TRBJ2-7, with TRBD2 matching over 7 bases. The germline CDR1 and CDR2 sequences are SGHDN and FVKESK. The CDR3 length is 14 residues. J lost 0 bases, V lost 4 bases, and 3 bases had no gene match.

The chain recombines TRBV19 with TRBJ2-2; D is ambiguous. The CDR3 has 14 amino acids. Germline V gives CDR1 LNHDA, CDR2 SQIVND (reference sequence). V was shortened by 5 bases and J by 5 bases, with 12 bases between the two germline ends. The CDR3 DNA reads TGTGCCAGTAGTCTCGCTCGGATTACCGGGGAGCTGTTTTTT. It translates to CASSLARITGELFF. Together with reference TRBV19 and TRBJ2-2, the CDR3 gives the full variable domain: DGGITQSPKYLFRKEGQNVTLSCEQNLNHDAMYWYRQDPGQGLRLIYYSQIVNDFQKGDIAEGYSVSREKKESFPLTVTSAQKNPTAFYLCASSLARITGELFFGEGSRLTVL.

The V gene is TRBV9, the J gene TRBJ2-5; unclear D gene. Trimming removed 0 bases at V and 4 bases at J, with 7 bases between. The CDR3 has 13 amino acids. Germline V lookup: CDR1 SGDLS, CDR2 YYNGEE. The CDR3 loop is CASSVAYSETQYF. CDR3 in DNA: TGTGCCAGCAGCGTAGCATATTCAGAGACCCAGTACTTC.

This clone was detected once. V and J are TRBV11-3 and TRBJ2-5; the D gene is possibly TRBD1 (6 bases). Germline V CDR1 and CDR2: SGHNT, YENEEA. Trimming took off 1 base at V and 5 bases at J, with 14 bases between the two ends. The CDR3 is 15 amino acids. CDR3: CASSLVPGVAETQYF. CDR3 DNA: TGTGCCAGCAGCTTAGTACCAGGGGTAGCGGAGACCCAGTACTTC.

The J gene is TRBJ2-3, the V gene TRBV2; 7 bases match TRBD1. Trimming at V came to 6 bases and at J to 5 bases, leaving 17 bases not matched to a gene. Per the germline V gene, CDR1 is SNHLY and CDR2 is FYNNEI. This CDR3 is built from 17 residues. CDR3 bases: TGTGCCAGCAGGGTAAACAGGGGAAGCGTTGTAATAGATACGCAGTATTTT. This codes for CASRVNRGSVVIDTQYF.

The CDR3 region is CASSLGQGAETQYF. The CDR3 DNA reads as TGTGCCAGCAGCTTGGGACAGGGAGCGGAGACCCAGTACTTC. The chain uses TRBV9 and TRBJ2-5; TRBD1 agrees at 9 bases. Germline V CDR1 and CDR2: SGDLS, YYNGEE. V was clipped by 4 bases and J by 5 bases; unmatched bases: 6. The CDR3 is made up of 14 amino acids.

Only one count was recorded for this clone. The chain links TRBV10-3 to TRBJ1-3, with 10 bases lining up with TRBD1. Germline V gene lookup returns CDR1 ENHRY and CDR2 SYGVKD. The CDR3 has 19 residues. The J segment lost 0 bases and the V segment lost 6 bases, leaving 14 bases of the junction unmatched. The CDR3 DNA is TGTGCCATCAGACCCTCCGACAGGGGGCTTGCGCTCTCTGGAAACACCATATATTTT. Translation: CAIRPSDRGLALSGNTIYF.

The chain employs TRBV27 and TRBJ2-1; unclear D gene. The ends were cut back, 3 bases at V and 1 base at J, with 7 bases in the middle. CDR3 length: 14 amino acids. Germline assignment: CDR1 MNHEY and CDR2 SMNVEV (reference sequence). CDR3: CASSLKASYNEQFF. The DNA for the CDR3 is TGTGCCAGCAGTTTGAAGGCTTCCTACAATGAGCAGTTCTTC.

This clone appeared a single time. This chain connects TRBV12-2 to TRBJ2-7; the table's D call TRBD1 went unverified against the DNA. TRBV12-2 is described as a pseudogene. This CDR3 spans 14 amino acids. In DNA form, the CDR3 reads TGTGCAAGTCGCTTAGTGGGACAGACCTACGAGCAGTACTTC. As protein: CASRLVGQTYEQYF.

The chain joins TRBV6-6 to TRBJ2-7, with D tentatively TRBD2 (6 bases). The CDR3 consists of 11 residues. Germline V gene lookup returns CDR1 MNHNY and CDR2 SVGAGI (reference sequence). Trimming removed 3 bases at V and 7 bases at J, with 7 bases between. CDR3 coding DNA: TGTGCCAGCAGTTATGGGGGGGAGCAGTACTTC. Protein sequence: CASSYGGEQYF.